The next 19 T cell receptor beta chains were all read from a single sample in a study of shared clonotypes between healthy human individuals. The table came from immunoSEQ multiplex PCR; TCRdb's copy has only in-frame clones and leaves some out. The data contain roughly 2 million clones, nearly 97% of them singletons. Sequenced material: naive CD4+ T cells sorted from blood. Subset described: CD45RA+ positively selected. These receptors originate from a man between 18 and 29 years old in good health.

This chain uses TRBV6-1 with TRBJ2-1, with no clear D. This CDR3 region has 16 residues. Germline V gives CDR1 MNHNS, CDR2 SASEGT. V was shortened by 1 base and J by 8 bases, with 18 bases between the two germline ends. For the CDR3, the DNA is TGTGCCAGCAGTGAAGTGGGCAGTTCCCCAAGGGATGAGCAGTTCTTC. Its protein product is CASSEVGSSPRDEQFF.

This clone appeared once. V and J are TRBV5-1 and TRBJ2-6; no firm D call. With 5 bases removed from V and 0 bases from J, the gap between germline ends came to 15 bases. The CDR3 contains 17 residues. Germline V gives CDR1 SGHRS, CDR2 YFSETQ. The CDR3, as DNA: TGCGCCAGCAGTTCAGAAACACCTCCCTCTGGGGCCAACGTCCTGACTTTC. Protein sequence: CASSSETPPSGANVLTF.

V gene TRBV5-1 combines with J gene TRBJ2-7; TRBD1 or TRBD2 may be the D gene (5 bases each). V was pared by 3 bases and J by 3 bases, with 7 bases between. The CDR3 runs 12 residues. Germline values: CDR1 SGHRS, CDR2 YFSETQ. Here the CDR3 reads CASSWDLYEQYF. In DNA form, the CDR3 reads TGCGCCAGCAGCTGGGACCTCTACGAGCAGTACTTC.

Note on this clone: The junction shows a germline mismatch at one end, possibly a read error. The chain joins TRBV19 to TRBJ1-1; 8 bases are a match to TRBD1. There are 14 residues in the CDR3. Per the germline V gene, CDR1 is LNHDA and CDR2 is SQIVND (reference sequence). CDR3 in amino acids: CASSLDRGNTEAFF. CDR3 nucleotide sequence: TGTGCCAGTAGTTTAGACAGGGGGAACACTGAAGCTTTCTTT.

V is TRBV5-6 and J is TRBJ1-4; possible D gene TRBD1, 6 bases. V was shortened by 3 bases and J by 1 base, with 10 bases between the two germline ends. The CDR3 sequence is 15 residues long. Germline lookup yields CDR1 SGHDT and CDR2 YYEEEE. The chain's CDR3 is CASSSKTGTNEKLFF. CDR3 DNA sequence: TGTGCCAGCAGCTCGAAGACAGGAACTAATGAAAAACTGTTTTTT.

Here the CDR3 DNA reads TGCGCCAGCAGCCAGCAGGGGACAACCCCCACCGGGGAGCTGTTTTTT. The encoded protein is CASSQQGTTPTGELFF. This chain uses TRBV5-1 with TRBJ2-2, with D tentatively TRBD1 (6 bases). The V gene's germline CDR1 is SGHRS and CDR2 YFSETQ. The CDR3 is 16 amino acids. V was pared by 4 bases and J by 4 bases, with 17 bases between. Full variable domain (outside the CDR3, taken from reference TRBV5-1 and TRBJ2-2): KAGVTQTPRYLIKTRGQQVTLSCSPISGHRSVSWYQQTPGQGLQFLFEYFSETQRNKGNFPGRFSGRQFSNSRSEMNVSTLELGDSALYLCASSQQGTTPTGELFFGEGSRLTVL.

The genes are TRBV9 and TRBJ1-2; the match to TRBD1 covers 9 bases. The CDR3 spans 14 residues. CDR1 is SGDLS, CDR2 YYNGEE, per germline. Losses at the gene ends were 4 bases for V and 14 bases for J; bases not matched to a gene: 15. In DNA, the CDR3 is TGTGCCAGCAGCCCTGCGGTGGGACAGGGTCTTTTAACCTTC. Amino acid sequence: CASSPAVGQGLLTF.

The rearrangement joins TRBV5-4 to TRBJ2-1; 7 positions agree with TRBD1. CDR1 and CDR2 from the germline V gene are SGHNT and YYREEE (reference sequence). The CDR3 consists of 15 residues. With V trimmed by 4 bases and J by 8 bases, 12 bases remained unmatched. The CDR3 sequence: CASSPRPPGTDEQFF. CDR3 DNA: TGTGCCAGCAGCCCGCGACCCCCAGGGACAGATGAGCAGTTCTTC.

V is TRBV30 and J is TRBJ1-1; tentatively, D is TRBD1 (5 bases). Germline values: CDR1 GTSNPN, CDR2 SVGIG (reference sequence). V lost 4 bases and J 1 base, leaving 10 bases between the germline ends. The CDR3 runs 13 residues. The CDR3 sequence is CAWIGQGNTEAFF. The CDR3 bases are TGTGCCTGGATTGGGCAGGGGAACACTGAAGCTTTCTTT.

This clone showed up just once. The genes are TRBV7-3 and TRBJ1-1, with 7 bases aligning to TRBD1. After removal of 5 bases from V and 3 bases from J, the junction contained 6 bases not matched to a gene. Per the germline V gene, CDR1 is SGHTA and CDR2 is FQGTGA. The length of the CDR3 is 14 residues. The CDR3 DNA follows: TGTGCCAGCAGCCAACAGGGGCAGGACACTGAAGCTTTCTTT. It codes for CASSQQGQDTEAFF.

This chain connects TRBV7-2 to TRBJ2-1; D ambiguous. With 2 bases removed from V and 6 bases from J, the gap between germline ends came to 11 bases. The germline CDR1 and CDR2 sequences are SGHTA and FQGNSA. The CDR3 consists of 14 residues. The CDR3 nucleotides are TGTGCCAGCAGCTTAATGGCACTGGGCAATGAGCAGTTCTTC. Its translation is CASSLMALGNEQFF.

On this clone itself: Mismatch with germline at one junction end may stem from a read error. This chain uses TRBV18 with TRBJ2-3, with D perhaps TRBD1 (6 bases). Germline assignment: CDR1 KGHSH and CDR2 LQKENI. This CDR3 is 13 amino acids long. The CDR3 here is CAISGVGTDTQYF. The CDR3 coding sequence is TGTGCCATCTCAGGGGTCGGCACAGATACGCAGTATTTT.

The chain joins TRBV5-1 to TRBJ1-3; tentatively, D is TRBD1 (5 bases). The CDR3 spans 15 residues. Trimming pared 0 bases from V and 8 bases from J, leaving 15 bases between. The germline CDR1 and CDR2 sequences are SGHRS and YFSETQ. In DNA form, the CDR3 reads TGCGCCAGCAGCTTGGGAGTGGGGCAGGGTCACACCATATATTTT. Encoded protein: CASSLGVGQGHTIYF.

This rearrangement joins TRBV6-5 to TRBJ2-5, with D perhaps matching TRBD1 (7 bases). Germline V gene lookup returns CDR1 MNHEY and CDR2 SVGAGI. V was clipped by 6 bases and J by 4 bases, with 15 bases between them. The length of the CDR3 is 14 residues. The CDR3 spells CASSPPGGGETQYF. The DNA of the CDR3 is TGTGCCAGCAGCCCCCCAGGGGGAGGAGAGACCCAGTACTTC.

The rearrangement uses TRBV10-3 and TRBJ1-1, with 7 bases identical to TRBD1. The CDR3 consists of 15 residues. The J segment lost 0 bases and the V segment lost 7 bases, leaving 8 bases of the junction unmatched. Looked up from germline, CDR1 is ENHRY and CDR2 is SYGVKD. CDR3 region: CAIKISGQLNTEAFF. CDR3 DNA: TGTGCCATCAAAATCTCGGGACAGCTGAACACTGAAGCTTTCTTT.

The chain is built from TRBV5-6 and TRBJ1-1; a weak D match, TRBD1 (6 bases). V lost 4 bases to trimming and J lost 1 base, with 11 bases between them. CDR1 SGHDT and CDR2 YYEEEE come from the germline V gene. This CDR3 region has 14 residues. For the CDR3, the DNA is TGTGCCAGCAGCCAATTGGACAGGAACACTGAAGCTTTCTTT. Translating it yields CASSQLDRNTEAFF.

CDR3 region: CASSLRMGRGPGNTIYF. In DNA, the CDR3 is TGTGCCAGCAGTTTAAGAATGGGCAGGGGGCCTGGAAACACCATATATTTT. The rearrangement uses TRBV27 and TRBJ1-3; 8 nucleotides agree with TRBD1. CDR1 is MNHEY and CDR2 is SMNVEV in the germline V gene (reference sequence). CDR3 length equals 17 residues. Trimming cost V 2 bases and J 2 bases; bases outside gene matches: 8.

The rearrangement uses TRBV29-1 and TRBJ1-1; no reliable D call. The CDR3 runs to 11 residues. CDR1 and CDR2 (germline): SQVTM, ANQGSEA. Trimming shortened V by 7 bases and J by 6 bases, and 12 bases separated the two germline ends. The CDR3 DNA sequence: TGCAGCGCCCTACAGAGATCTGAAGCTTTCTTT. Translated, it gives CSALQRSEAFF.

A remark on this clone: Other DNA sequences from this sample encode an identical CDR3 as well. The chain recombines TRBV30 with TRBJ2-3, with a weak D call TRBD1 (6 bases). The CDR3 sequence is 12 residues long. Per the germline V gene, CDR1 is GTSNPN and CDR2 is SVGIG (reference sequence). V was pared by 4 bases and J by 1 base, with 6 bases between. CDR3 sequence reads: CAWTGGTDTQYF. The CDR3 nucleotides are TGTGCCTGGACAGGGGGCACAGATACGCAGTATTTT.